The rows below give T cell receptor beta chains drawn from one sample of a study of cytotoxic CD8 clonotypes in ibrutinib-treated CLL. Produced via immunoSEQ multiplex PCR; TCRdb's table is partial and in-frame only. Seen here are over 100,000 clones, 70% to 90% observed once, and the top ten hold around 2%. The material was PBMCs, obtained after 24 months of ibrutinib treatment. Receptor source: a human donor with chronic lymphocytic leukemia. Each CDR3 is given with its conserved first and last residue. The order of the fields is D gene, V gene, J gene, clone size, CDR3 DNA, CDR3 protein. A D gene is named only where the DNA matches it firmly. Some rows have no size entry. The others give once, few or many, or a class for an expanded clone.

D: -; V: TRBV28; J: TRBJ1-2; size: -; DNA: TGTGCCAGCAGTTTGCCGTGGCAGGGGGGCTACACCTTC; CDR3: CASSLPWQGGYTF
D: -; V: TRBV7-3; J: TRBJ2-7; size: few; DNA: TGTGCCAGCAGCTTGCTCAGGGGATCGGGCGAGCAGTACTTC; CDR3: CASSLLRGSGEQYF
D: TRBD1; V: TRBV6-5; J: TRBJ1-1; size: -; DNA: TGTGCCAGCAGTTCTGGACAGGGGAACACTGAAGCTTTCTTT; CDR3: CASSSGQGNTEAFF
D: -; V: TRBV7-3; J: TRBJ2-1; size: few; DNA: TGTGCCAGCAGCTTACGGGGGAGCTCCTACAATGAGCAGTTCTTC; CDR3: CASSLRGSSYNEQFF
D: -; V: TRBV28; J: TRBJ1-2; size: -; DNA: TGTGCCAGCAGTTCGCACAGGGACGGCTATGGCTACACCTTC; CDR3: CASSSHRDGYGYTF
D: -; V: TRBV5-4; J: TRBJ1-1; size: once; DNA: TGTGCCAGCAGCTTGTTGGAGCATTCGGAGGCTTTCTTT; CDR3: CASSLLEHSEAFF
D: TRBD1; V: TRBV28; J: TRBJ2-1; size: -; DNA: TGTGCCAGCAGTTCGTCGGGACAGGGAAACAATGAGCAGTTCTTC; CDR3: CASSSSGQGNNEQFF
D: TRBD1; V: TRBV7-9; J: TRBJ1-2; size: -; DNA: TGTGCCAGCAGCTCCACCGGACAGGGACGTAACTATGGCTACACCTTC; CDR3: CASSSTGQGRNYGYTF
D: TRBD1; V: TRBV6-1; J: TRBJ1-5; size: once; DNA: TGTGCCAGCACCGGACAGGTCTATAGCAATCAGCCCCAGCATTTT; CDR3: CASTGQVYSNQPQHF
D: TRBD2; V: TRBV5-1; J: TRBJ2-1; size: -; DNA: TGCGCCAGCAATAGCGGGGGGGTTAATGAGCAGTTCTTC; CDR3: CASNSGGVNEQFF
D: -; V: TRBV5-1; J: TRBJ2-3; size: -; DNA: TGCGCCAGCAGCTTGTCGACAGATACGCAGTATTTT; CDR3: CASSLSTDTQYF
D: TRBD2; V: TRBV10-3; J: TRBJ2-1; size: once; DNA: TGTGCCATCAGTGCAACTAGCGGGGGCGGGAATGAGCAGTTCTTC; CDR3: CAISATSGGGNEQFF
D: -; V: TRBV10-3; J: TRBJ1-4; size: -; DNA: TGTGCCATCAGTGGCTCGGACGCGAATGAAAAACTGTTTTTT; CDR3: CAISGSDANEKLFF
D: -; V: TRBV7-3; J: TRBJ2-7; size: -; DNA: TGTGCCAGCAGCTTGGGACCTTCTTACGAGCAGTACTTC; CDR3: CASSLGPSYEQYF
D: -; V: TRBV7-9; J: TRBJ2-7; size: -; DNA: TGTGCCAGCAGCTTATATGGGGGGCCAAGCTCCTACGAGCAGTACTTC; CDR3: CASSLYGGPSSYEQYF
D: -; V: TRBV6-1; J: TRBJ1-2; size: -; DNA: TGTGCCAGCAGTGGAGACCCTCGGGGCTACACCTTC; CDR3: CASSGDPRGYTF
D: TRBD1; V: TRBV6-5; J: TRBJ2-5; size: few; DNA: TGTGCCAGCAGTCGTCGGACAGGGGGAGAGACCCAGTACTTC; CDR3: CASSRRTGGETQYF
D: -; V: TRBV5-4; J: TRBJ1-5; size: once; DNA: TGTGCCAGCAGCTTGGCCGGGGCCCCCAATCAGCCCCAGCATTTT; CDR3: CASSLAGAPNQPQHF
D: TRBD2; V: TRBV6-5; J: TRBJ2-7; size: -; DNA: TGTGCCAGCAGTTACTCAGCGGGGGGCACCTACGAGCAGTACTTC; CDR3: CASSYSAGGTYEQYF
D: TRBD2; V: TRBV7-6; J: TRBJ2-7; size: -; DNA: TGTGCCAGCAGCCGCGGACTAGCGGGGTTCGAGCAGTACTTC; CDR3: CASSRGLAGFEQYF
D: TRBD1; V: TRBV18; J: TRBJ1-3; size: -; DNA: TGTGCCAGCTCACCACAACAGGGGGCTAAAGGAAACACCATATATTTT; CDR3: CASSPQQGAKGNTIYF
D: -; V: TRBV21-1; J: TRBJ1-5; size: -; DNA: TGTGCCAGCAGAGATGGTCGGGATCAGCCCCAGCATTTT; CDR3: CASRDGRDQPQHF
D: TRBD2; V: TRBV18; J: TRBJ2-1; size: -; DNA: TGTGCCAGCTCACCAGGGACTAGCGGGAGAAATGAGCAGTTCTTC; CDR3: CASSPGTSGRNEQFF
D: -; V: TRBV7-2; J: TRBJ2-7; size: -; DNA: TGTGCCAGCAGCCCCCGAGCCTACGAGCAGTACTTC; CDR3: CASSPRAYEQYF
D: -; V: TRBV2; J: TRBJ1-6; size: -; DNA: TGTGCCAGCGGTCAGGTAGAAAATTCACCCCTCCACTTT; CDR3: CASGQVENSPLHF
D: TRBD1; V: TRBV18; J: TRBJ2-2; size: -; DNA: TGTGCCAGCTCACTCTCCCGACAGGGAGCCACCGGGGAGCTGTTTTTT; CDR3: CASSLSRQGATGELFF
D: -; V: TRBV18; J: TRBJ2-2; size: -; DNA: TGTGCCAGCTCACCAAGGGTCCTGAGGGCCGGCACCGGGGAGCTGTTTTTT; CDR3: CASSPRVLRAGTGELFF
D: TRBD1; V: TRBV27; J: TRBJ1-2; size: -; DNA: TGTGCCAGCAAACCACCGGGACAGGGGGCGCAAGGCTACACCTTC; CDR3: CASKPPGQGAQGYTF
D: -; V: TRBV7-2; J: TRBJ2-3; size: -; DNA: TGTGCCAGCAGCTTAGGGGCGGTGGCTAGCACAGATACGCAGTATTTT; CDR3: CASSLGAVASTDTQYF
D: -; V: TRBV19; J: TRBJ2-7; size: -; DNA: TGTGCCAGTAGTCCTATACAGGGCCTCTCCTACGAGCAGTACTTC; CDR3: CASSPIQGLSYEQYF
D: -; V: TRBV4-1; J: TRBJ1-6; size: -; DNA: TGCGCCAGCAGCGCTGGGACTGCGGGCTCCTATAATTCACCCCTCCACTTT; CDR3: CASSAGTAGSYNSPLHF
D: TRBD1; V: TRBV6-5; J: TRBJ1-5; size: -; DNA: TGTGCCAGCAGGCGGGACAGTATAGACGATCAGCCCCAGCATTTT; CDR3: CASRRDSIDDQPQHF